These 5 T cell receptor beta chains came from one sample sequenced in a study of human T cells and chemical hapten exposure. Sample time point: patch test 1, 2 weeks after DPC sensitization. The treatment here: therapeutic diphenylcyclopropenone sensitization with weekly scalp DPC. Via MiXCR, TCRdb re-called the RACE reads, giving one row per CDR3 protein. The data show approximately 340,000 distinct CDR3 sequences, around 7% seen once. This material consisted of whole blood, taken in connection with sensitization to the hapten diphenylcyclopropenone (DPC). The source of these receptors is a woman aged 18-29 years with alopecia areata. Some clones in this sample may be carry-over from other donors' samples.

Ten or more counts support this clonotype. This sequence joins TRBV11-2 and TRBJ1-3, with TRBD1 as a possible D gene (6 bases). The CDR3 has 15 residues. V shed 6 bases and J shed 2 bases, with 14 bases lying between them. CDR1 and CDR2 from the germline V gene are SGHAT and FQNNGV. In DNA, the CDR3 is TGTGCCAGCAGAAAAACAGGGTTGACTGGAAACACCATATATTTT. This codes for CASRKTGLTGNTIYF.

V gene TRBV7-9 combines with J gene TRBJ2-5; tentatively, D is TRBD2 (5 bases). The germline gives CDR1 SEHNR, CDR2 FQNEAQ (reference sequence). The CDR3 has 14 amino acids. Deletions cut 1 base from V and 3 bases from J, with 9 bases between. CDR3 sequence (DNA): TGTGCCAGCAGCTTAGGAGGACTCAAAGAGACCCAGTACTTC. Encoded protein: CASSLGGLKETQYF. The full variable domain, with the rest looked up from reference TRBV7-9 and TRBJ2-5, is DTGVSQNPRHKITKRGQNVTFRCDPISEHNRLYWYRQTLGQGPEFLTYFQNEAQLEKSRLLSDRFSAERPKGSFSTLEIQRTEQGDSAMYLCASSLGGLKETQYFGPGTRLLVL.

This clonotype was counted many times. The chain has TRBV5-5 and TRBJ2-3; 11 bases line up with TRBD2. This CDR3 region has 16 residues. The germline V gene encodes CDR1 SGHKS and CDR2 YYEKEE (reference sequence). Trimming removed 3 bases from V and 2 bases from J; junction bases left unmatched: 5. The CDR3, as DNA: TGTGCCAGCAGCTCTACTAGCGGGGGTTACACAGATACGCAGTATTTT. Translation: CASSSTSGGYTDTQYF.

In its sample, this clonotype was seen a few times. This chain connects TRBV19 to TRBJ2-1; TRBD1 matches at 8 bases. The V segment lost 7 bases and the J segment 7 bases; nucleotides outside the gene matches: 6. CDR3 length: 13 amino acids. CDR1 is LNHDA and CDR2 is SQIVND in the germline V gene (reference sequence). The DNA of the CDR3 is TGTGCCAGTAAACCAGGGGGCATAAATGAGCAGTTCTTC. Translating it yields CASKPGGINEQFF.

This clonotype was counted a few times. The rearrangement joins TRBV6-4 to TRBJ2-2; TRBD2 aligns across 10 bases. CDR1 is MRHNA, CDR2 SNTAGT, per germline. The length of the CDR3 is 15 residues. V shed 4 bases and J 4 bases; nucleotides not matched to a gene: 3. The CDR3 protein is CASSGTSGGTGELFF. In nucleotides, the CDR3 is TGTGCCAGCAGTGGGACTAGCGGTGGCACCGGGGAGCTGTTTTTT.